The 26 T cell receptor beta chains below were found in one sample sequenced in a study of tumor-infiltrating lymphocytes in primary liver carcinoma. RNA isolated from unsorted whole blood supplied the blood RNA, with germline DNA also extracted. From 500 ng of total RNA, TCR beta-specific cDNA was reverse-transcribed using a constant-region primer. Slightly modified ARM-PCR, run as three nested multiplex PCR rounds, produced the TCR beta libraries. It was with TRBV1-TRBV30 forward primers and a C-beta reverse primer that the first two PCR rounds were run, at about 9 cycles each. From the multiplex PCR reads, TCRdb called clonotypes with MiXCR, one entry per CDR3 protein. This table holds 330,000 or so distinct CDR3 sequences, about 65% found once. The sample taken for sequencing was peripheral blood. Receptors were obtained from a man aged 40-55 years with primary liver carcinoma and hepatitis B virus infection.

This clonotype has only one observation. This rearrangement joins TRBV20-1 to TRBJ2-2; TRBD1 matches at 8 bases. V was pared by 0 bases and J by 2 bases, with 5 bases of the junction left unmatched. Germline lookup yields CDR1 DFQATT and CDR2 SNEGSKA (reference sequence). This CDR3 comprises 16 residues. CDR3 region: CSARDAGQGNTGELFF. CDR3 sequence (DNA): TGCAGTGCTAGAGATGCCGGACAGGGCAACACCGGGGAGCTGTTTTTT.

As to this clonotype: A read error is likely, as this CDR3 ends without the conserved phenylalanine or tryptophan. This chain joins TRBV11-2 and TRBJ2-3; 10 bases map to TRBD2. The CDR3 spans 20 residues. Germline CDR1 SGHAT, CDR2 FQNNGV. J gave up 2 bases and V 4 bases, and 18 bases lay outside the gene matches. The CDR3 coding sequence is TGTGCCAGCAGCTGGACGGGGGATATACCAGCGGGAGGGGTCACAGATACGCAGTATCTT. Its protein product is CASSWTGDIPAGGVTDTQYL.

The chain couples TRBV14 to TRBJ2-7; 8 bases agree with TRBD1. The CDR3 is 13 amino acids. Trimming at V came to 1 base and at J to 10 bases, leaving 6 bases not matched to a gene. Germline CDR1 and CDR2: SGHDN and FVKESK. CDR3 sequence (DNA): TGTGCCAGCAGCCAAGCAGGGGGCGTCGGACAGTACTTC. Amino acids: CASSQAGGVGQYF.

As to this clonotype: This could be a read error, since a much larger clone is one nucleotide away. This rearrangement joins TRBV6-1 to TRBJ2-2, with 10 nucleotides matching TRBD2. The CDR3 sequence is 16 residues long. With 7 bases clipped from V and 4 bases from J, the junction kept 9 bases outside the gene matches. Germline CDR1 is MNHNS and CDR2 is SASEGT. In DNA, the CDR3 is TGTGCCAGCATCACACGGACTAGCGGTAGCACCGGGGAGCTGTTTTTT. This encodes CASITRTSGSTGELFF.

As concerns this clonotype: A much larger clone lies a single base off, so this may be a read error. The V and J genes are TRBV6-1 and TRBJ2-7; 13 positions match TRBD2. The CDR3 extends over 15 amino acids. CDR1 and CDR2 from the germline V gene are MNHNS and SASEGT. This CDR3 reads CANSAGLAGVGEQYF. DNA of the CDR3: TGTGCCAACAGTGCCGGACTAGCGGGAGTAGGCGAGCAGTACTTC.

Comments on this clonotype: Germline is not matched at one junction end, which may reflect a read error. This chain uses TRBV11-2 with TRBJ2-7; D tentatively fits TRBD1 or TRBD2 (5 bases each). This CDR3 is 14 amino acids long. CDR1 is SGHAT, CDR2 FQNNGV, per germline. The CDR3 sequence: CAGRLPILGDEHYF. The CDR3, as DNA: TGTGCCGGCAGATTGCCAATCTTAGGGGACGAGCATTACTTC.

At least ten counts were recorded for this clonotype. The chain uses TRBV28 and TRBJ2-7, with 11 bases identical to TRBD2. V was pared by 2 bases and J by 5 bases, with 8 bases of the junction left unmatched. The germline CDR1 and CDR2 sequences are MDHEN and SYDVKM. The CDR3 length is 16 residues. CDR3 coding DNA: TGTGCCAGCAGTTTAGTTAGCGGGAGGGCCAGGGACGAGCAGTACTTC. This gives the protein CASSLVSGRARDEQYF.

This clonotype was observed many times. The gene calls are TRBV6-6 and TRBJ1-1; TRBD1 aligns across 9 bases. V gave up 6 bases and J gave up 8 bases; unmatched junction bases: 4. CDR1 and CDR2 from the germline V gene are MNHNY and SVGAGI (reference sequence). This CDR3 has 12 amino acids. For the CDR3, the DNA is TGTGCCAGCAGCTTCGGACAGGGGGAAGCTTTCTTT. This gives the protein CASSFGQGEAFF.

On this clonotype: This may stem from a read error, because a much larger clone lies one nucleotide away. The rearrangement joins TRBV6-6 to TRBJ2-1, with 8 positions matching TRBD2. The germline gives CDR1 MNHNY, CDR2 SVGAGI (reference sequence). Losses at the gene ends were 2 bases for V and 8 bases for J; bases not matched to a gene: 8. This CDR3 comprises 15 residues. The CDR3 DNA follows: TGTGCCAGCAGTTACATTGTGACTAGCGTTTATGAGCAGTTCTTC. This sequence encodes CASSYIVTSVYEQFF.

This clonotype was recorded many times. The rearrangement links TRBV11-2 to TRBJ2-5, with D unresolved. V was clipped by 2 bases and J by 5 bases, with 6 bases between them. Germline CDR1 reads SGHAT; CDR2 reads FQNNGV. The CDR3 length is 12 residues. CDR3 protein: CASSLNLETQYF. DNA of the CDR3: TGTGCCAGCAGCTTAAACTTGGAGACCCAGTACTTC.

In the case of this clonotype: At one boundary the junction diverges from the germline segment, which might be a read error. The chain carries TRBV11-2 and TRBJ2-2; a weak D match, TRBD2 (5 bases). This CDR3 has 13 amino acids. Germline CDR1 SGHAT, CDR2 FQNNGV. The CDR3 bases are TGTGCCAGCAGCTCGCAATTCACCGGGGAGCTGCCTTTT. It is translated as CASSSQFTGELPF.

There are many counts of this clonotype. The chain recombines TRBV12-3 or TRBV12-4 with TRBJ2-7, with no clear D. The CDR3 is 13 residues long. With 3 bases removed from V and 2 bases from J, the gap between germline ends came to 8 bases. The CDR3 nucleotides are TGTGCCAGCAGTTTGGTACCTGCCTACGAGCAGTACTTC. As protein: CASSLVPAYEQYF.

Concerning this clonotype: Possible read error: a much larger clone is one base away. The chain couples TRBV4-3 to TRBJ2-3; TRBD2 might be the D (5 bases). CDR1 is LGHNA and CDR2 is YSLEER in the germline V gene. This CDR3 is built from 13 residues. The CDR3 sequence: CTSAERQRDTQYF. In nucleotides, the CDR3 is TGCACCAGCGCCGAGCGGCAGAGGGATACGCAGTATTTT.

This clonotype has only one observation. This sequence may be a read error, since a much larger clone differs from it by one base. This sequence joins TRBV6-6 and TRBJ1-5; tentatively, D is TRBD1 (5 bases). Germline-derived CDR1 and CDR2 are MNHNY and SVGAGI (reference sequence). Trimming took 2 bases from V and 9 from J, leaving 20 bases between them. The CDR3 consists of 16 residues. CDR3 loop: CASSYLSRQNLRPQHF. In nucleotides, the CDR3 is TGTGCCAGCAGTTACCTCTCCCGACAGAACCTCCGGCCCCAGCATTTT.

Details on this clonotype: A much more abundant neighbour one base away suggests this may be a read error. This chain joins TRBV5-1 and TRBJ2-2; TRBD1 is a possible D gene (5 bases). The CDR3 covers 14 residues. Germline V lookup: CDR1 SGHRS, CDR2 YFSETQ. Trimming shortened V by 5 bases and J by 0 bases, and 8 bases separated the two germline ends. CDR3 residues: CASRPDTNTGELFF. CDR3 DNA: TGCGCCAGCAGACCGGACACGAACACCGGGGAGCTGTTTTTT.

The V and J genes are TRBV6-6 and TRBJ1-5; 8 bases agree with TRBD1. This CDR3 spans 16 amino acids. Germline CDR1 MNHNY, CDR2 SVGAGI (reference sequence). J lost 0 bases, V lost 5 bases, and 6 bases had no gene match. The CDR3 sequence: CASSADRVVSNQPQHF. DNA of the CDR3: TGTGCCAGCAGTGCGGACAGGGTGGTTAGCAATCAGCCCCAGCATTTT.

About this clonotype itself: A junction end diverges from the germline sequence, so it may reflect a read error. CDR3 sequence reads: CASILDYRYEQYF. CDR3 coding DNA: TGCGCCAGCATCTTAGATTACAGATACGAACAGTACTTC. V gene TRBV11-2 combines with J gene TRBJ2-7; no clear D gene. Germline lookup yields CDR1 SGHAT and CDR2 FQNNGV. This CDR3 comprises 13 residues. Full variable domain (missing parts from reference TRBV11-2 and TRBJ2-7): EAGVAQSPRYKIIEKRQSVAFWCNPISGHATLYWYQQILGQGPKLLIQFQNNGVVDDSQLPKDRFSAERLKGVDSTLKIQPAKLEDSAVYLCASILDYRYEQYFGPGTRLTVT.

A note on this clonotype: Germline is not matched at one junction end, which may reflect a read error. The genes are TRBV11-1 and TRBJ2-2, with 9 bases fitting TRBD1. CDR3 length: 14 amino acids. The germline gives CDR1 SGHAT, CDR2 FQDESV (reference sequence). The CDR3: CASSDRGDIGELFF. The CDR3 bases are TGTGCCAGCAGCGACAGGGGGGACATCGGGGAACTGTTTTTT.

About this clonotype itself: A read error may account for a junction end that differs from germline. The chain carries TRBV4-3 and TRBJ2-7; 10 bases agree with TRBD1. The CDR3 spans 18 residues. CDR1 is LGHNA and CDR2 is YSLEER in the germline V gene. The CDR3 loop is CASNQDMVSRDRGNEQYF. The CDR3 region has the DNA TGCGCCAGCAACCAAGATATGGTGTCCAGGGACAGGGGAAACGAGCAGTACTTC.

The chain couples TRBV10-3 to TRBJ1-3; perhaps TRBD1 as D (6 bases). This CDR3 contains 15 residues. Germline V gene sequence: CDR1 ENHRY, CDR2 SYGVKD. The V end lost 0 bases, the J end lost 3 bases, and 9 bases lay between the germline ends. The CDR3 region has the DNA TGTGCCATCAGTGAGTCGACAGGTGTTGGAAACACCATATATTTT. This codes for CAISESTGVGNTIYF.

This clonotype occurred many times. V is TRBV2 and J is TRBJ2-3, with 8 bases that match TRBD1. The CDR3 spans 11 residues. Trimming cost V 9 bases and J 6 bases; bases outside gene matches: 2. Germline lookup yields CDR1 SNHLY and CDR2 FYNNEI. CDR3 sequence: CARRTGDTQYF. CDR3 in DNA: TGTGCCAGAAGGACAGGGGATACGCAGTATTTT.

This clonotype was detected many times. The rearrangement links TRBV12-3 or TRBV12-4 to TRBJ2-5; 7 nucleotides align to TRBD1. V shed 3 bases and J 5 bases; nucleotides not matched to a gene: 6. The CDR3 has 14 residues. The CDR3 region is CASSFGDREETQYF. For the CDR3, the DNA is TGTGCCAGCAGTTTCGGCGACAGGGAGGAGACCCAGTACTTC.

This chain joins TRBV7-3 and TRBJ2-2, with D possibly TRBD2 on 6 matching bases. V shed 5 bases and J shed 7 bases, with 17 bases lying between them. Germline V CDR1 and CDR2: SGHTA, FQGTGA. The CDR3 runs 15 residues. The CDR3 nucleotides are TGTGCCAGCAGCCCCGCGGCTCCGGGAGACGGGGAGCTGTTTTTT. It encodes CASSPAAPGDGELFF.

As concerns this clonotype: A much larger clone sits a single nucleotide away, making a read error possible. The chain employs TRBV12-3 or TRBV12-4 and TRBJ2-6; maybe TRBD1 (5 bases). Trimming left V 8 bases short and J 5 bases short, with 13 bases between. This CDR3 region has 14 residues. CDR3 coding DNA: TGTGCCAGCGGTACGGACATTCGGGCCAACGTCCTGACTTTC. Amino acids: CASGTDIRANVLTF.

Of note for this clonotype: This may come from a read error, since a much larger clone is one base off. This chain connects TRBV6-5 to TRBJ1-2; D gene ambiguous. The CDR3 consists of 12 residues. Germline CDR1 and CDR2: MNHEY and SVGAGI. V was clipped by 6 bases and J by 4 bases, with 9 bases between them. CDR3 residues: CASRAAFYGYTF. In DNA, the CDR3 is TGTGCCAGCAGAGCAGCGTTCTATGGCTACACCTTC.

Comment on this clonotype: At one of its ends the junction is not consistent with the germline gene, which may arise from a read error. V usage is TRBV7-9 and J usage is TRBJ2-2; D is perhaps TRBD2 (5 bases). The CDR3 is 15 amino acids. CDR1 and CDR2 from the germline V gene are SEHNR and FQNEAQ (reference sequence). As DNA, the CDR3 is TGTGCCAGCAGCTTAGACCTGGGGAACACCGGGGAGCTGCTTTTT. It codes for CASSLDLGNTGELLF.